The 19 T cell receptor beta chains presented below share a single source sample, sequenced in a study of TIL therapy for anti-PD-1-resistant metastatic lung cancer. Sequencing used immunoSEQ v3. Data came from immunoSEQ multiplex PCR; TCRdb stores just in-frame clones and leaves some out. Of about 100,000 clones listed, 65% were seen once; the top ten hold 9.5% to 12%. The time point here: pre-treatment sample, taken before nivolumab and TIL therapy. Most excised metastases sampled were pleural nodules or supraclavicular lymph nodes. The sample here was tumor tissue, taken at baseline. These receptors were taken from a person between 30 and 79 years old with non-small cell lung cancer.

V is TRBV27 and J is TRBJ1-1; TRBD1 matches 9 bases. Germline lookup yields CDR1 MNHEY and CDR2 SMNVEV (reference sequence). The CDR3 length is 15 residues. The trim removed 5 bases at V and 5 bases at J, leaving 9 bases unmatched. The chain's CDR3 is CASSPTGGRRTEAFF. CDR3 nucleotides: TGTGCCAGCAGTCCAACAGGGGGCCGAAGGACTGAAGCTTTCTTT.

This chain uses TRBV7-6 with TRBJ1-4; D ambiguous. Germline CDR1 reads SGHVS; CDR2 reads FNYEAQ. V lost 1 base and J 4 bases, leaving 10 bases between the germline ends. The CDR3 has 15 residues. As DNA, the CDR3 is TGTGCCAGCAGCTTAGGGGTCGGCATTAATGAAAAACTGTTTTTT. Amino acids: CASSLGVGINEKLFF.

This clone was seen repeatedly, ten times or more. V and J are TRBV7-2 and TRBJ1-2; 9 bases align to TRBD1. The CDR3 runs 16 residues. Germline loops: CDR1 SGHTA, CDR2 FQGNSA. V was clipped by 5 bases and J by 4 bases; unmatched bases: 11. CDR3: CASSLLPGQGLYGYTF. For the CDR3, the DNA is TGTGCCAGCAGCCTTCTACCGGGACAGGGACTCTATGGCTACACCTTC.

The chain is built from TRBV24-1 and TRBJ2-1, with 7 positions matching TRBD1. The CDR3 covers 17 residues. Germline CDR1 KGHDR, CDR2 SFDVKD. The V and J ends lost 3 bases and 0 bases, in that order; junction bases with no gene match: 7. CDR3 region: CATSDRRTGSSYNEQFF. The CDR3 nucleotides read TGTGCCACCAGTGATCGAAGGACAGGCAGCTCCTACAATGAGCAGTTCTTC.

The chain combines TRBV6-2 or TRBV6-3 with TRBJ2-1, with D possibly being TRBD2 (6 bases). The CDR3 has 16 amino acids. V was clipped by 2 bases and J by 1 base, with 12 bases between them. CDR1 is MNHEY and CDR2 is SVGEGT in the germline V gene. CDR3 DNA: TGTGCCAGCAGTTACGGCGGGGAAGCGTCCTACAATGAGCAGTTCTTC. It is translated as CASSYGGEASYNEQFF.

In this sample, this clone turned up once. This chain links TRBV5-1 with TRBJ2-2; 9 nucleotides line up with TRBD2. In germline, CDR1 is SGHRS, CDR2 YFSETQ. The CDR3 consists of 16 residues. The V and J ends lost 3 bases and 2 bases, in that order; junction bases with no gene match: 5. The CDR3 nucleotides are TGCGCCAGCAGCTCGACAGCGGGGGGTAACACCGGGGAGCTGTTTTTT. Its translation: CASSSTAGGNTGELFF.

The J gene is TRBJ2-7, the V gene TRBV2; D remains unclear. The CDR3 spans 11 residues. Trimming shortened V by 3 bases and J by 4 bases, and 4 bases separated the two germline ends. The V gene's germline CDR1 is SNHLY and CDR2 FYNNEI. The CDR3 DNA follows: TGTGCCAGCAGTGACAAATACGAGCAGTACTTC. It translates to CASSDKYEQYF. The variable domain in full, completed from reference TRBV2 and TRBJ2-7, reads EPEVTQTPSHQVTQMGQEVILRCVPISNHLYFYWYRQILGQKVEFLVSFYNNEISEKSEIFDDQFSVERPDGSNFTLKIRSTKLEDSAMYFCASSDKYEQYFGPGTRLTVT.

J is TRBJ2-3 and V is TRBV7-2; 9 positions agree with TRBD2. CDR3 size: 17 residues. CDR1 SGHTA and CDR2 FQGNSA come from the germline V gene. The J segment lost 4 bases and the V segment lost 1 base, leaving 9 bases of the junction unmatched. CDR3 sequence (DNA): TGTGCCAGCAGCTTAGAGGGCGGGGGGGCCGTTCCAGATACGCAGTATTTT. Its translation: CASSLEGGGAVPDTQYF.

This chain links TRBV5-1 with TRBJ2-7; 7 bases agree with TRBD2. The CDR3 is made up of 16 amino acids. The trim removed 6 bases at V and 3 bases at J, leaving 15 bases unmatched. Looked up from germline, CDR1 is SGHRS and CDR2 is YFSETQ. The CDR3 DNA follows: TGCGCCAGCACCCGCGGGGGTCAACTATCAGACTACGAGCAGTACTTC. It encodes CASTRGGQLSDYEQYF.

This clone has ten or more counts. The gene calls are TRBV28 and TRBJ1-5; 7 bases line up with TRBD1. V shed 5 bases, J shed 4 bases, and the junction held 5 bases outside the gene matches. CDR1 is MDHEN, CDR2 SYDVKM, per germline. The CDR3 is 14 residues long. Here the CDR3 reads CASSEDRENQPQHF. The CDR3 region has the DNA TGTGCCAGCAGTGAAGACAGGGAAAATCAGCCCCAGCATTTT. Supplemented by reference TRBV28 and TRBJ1-5, the full variable domain reads DVKVTQSSRYLVKRTGEKVFLECVQDMDHENMFWYRQDPGLGLRLIYFSYDVKMKEKGDIPEGYSVSREKKERFSLILESASTNQTSMYLCASSEDRENQPQHFGDGTRLSIL.

The CDR3 nucleotides read TGTGCCAGCAGCTTCGGCGCAGGGGATGGCACTGAAGCTTTCTTT. Translation gives CASSFGAGDGTEAFF. The gene calls are TRBV7-9 and TRBJ1-1, with D tentatively TRBD1 (6 bases). V gave up 3 bases and J gave up 4 bases, with 15 bases separating them. The V gene's germline CDR1 is SEHNR and CDR2 FQNEAQ (reference sequence). The CDR3 sequence is 15 residues long.

This clone was counted only a few times. The rearrangement uses TRBV2 and TRBJ1-2, with D maybe TRBD1 (6 bases). Trimming removed 7 bases from V and 8 bases from J, with 14 bases in between. CDR1 is SNHLY and CDR2 is FYNNEI in the germline V gene. The CDR3 extends over 12 amino acids. The CDR3 DNA is TGTGCCAGCAATCAGGGGCTTCGAGGCTACACCTTC. This codes for CASNQGLRGYTF. Complete variable domain (other parts from reference TRBV2 and TRBJ1-2): EPEVTQTPSHQVTQMGQEVILRCVPISNHLYFYWYRQILGQKVEFLVSFYNNEISEKSEIFDDQFSVERPDGSNFTLKIRSTKLEDSAMYFCASNQGLRGYTFGSGTRLTVV.

This clone was counted ten times or more. V gene TRBV24-1 combines with J gene TRBJ2-2; D may match TRBD1 or TRBD2 (5 bases each). Germline loops: CDR1 KGHDR, CDR2 SFDVKD. The CDR3 is 18 amino acids. V was trimmed by 3 bases and J by 4 bases, leaving 20 bases between them. The CDR3 DNA reads TGTGCCACCAGTGATCGCCCCGGGACGTGGGTACGCACCGGGGAGCTGTTTTTT. Translated: CATSDRPGTWVRTGELFF.

On this clone itself: Sequence at one end of the junction differs from germline and may be a read error. The rearrangement uses TRBV7-9 and TRBJ2-7; D is possibly TRBD1 or TRBD2 (5 bases each). Per germline, CDR1 SEHNR and CDR2 FQNEAQ (reference sequence). This CDR3 has 12 amino acids. As DNA, the CDR3 is TGTGCCAGCAGCTTAGACTACTTGGGACCGAACTTC. Translated, it gives CASSLDYLGPNF.

This clone appeared once. The CDR3 is CAITPGQGRSTDTQYF. The CDR3 DNA sequence: TGTGCCATCACCCCGGGACAGGGTAGGAGCACAGATACGCAGTATTTT. The genes are TRBV10-3 and TRBJ2-3; 9 nucleotides line up with TRBD1. The ends lost 7 bases at V and 0 bases at J; junction bases unmatched: 8. The CDR3 spans 16 residues. Germline V gene data show CDR1 as ENHRY and CDR2 as SYGVKD.

The chain employs TRBV7-8 and TRBJ2-5, with 8 bases aligning to TRBD2. Per the germline V gene, CDR1 is SGHVS and CDR2 is FQNEAQ. V gave up 7 bases and J gave up 5 bases; unmatched junction bases: 9. This CDR3 has 14 amino acids. This CDR3 reads CASNPGRGMETQYF. The CDR3 nucleotides are TGTGCCAGCAACCCCGGGAGGGGGATGGAGACCCAGTACTTC. The whole variable domain, remainder taken from reference TRBV7-8 and TRBJ2-5, is GAGVSQSPRYKVAKRGQDVALRCDPISGHVSLFWYQQALGQGPEFLTYFQNEAQLDKSGLPSDRFFAERPEGSVSTLKIQRTQQEDSAVYLCASNPGRGMETQYFGPGTRLLVL.

This clone was recorded once. This chain's CDR3 is CAWVEGFSYNEQFF. The CDR3 region has the DNA TGTGCCTGGGTCGAGGGGTTCTCCTACAATGAGCAGTTCTTC. The rearrangement links TRBV30 to TRBJ2-1; D might be TRBD1 or TRBD2, each matching 5 bases. The ends were cut back, 5 bases at V and 0 bases at J, with 11 bases in the middle. Germline V gene sequence: CDR1 GTSNPN, CDR2 SVGIG (reference sequence). The CDR3 runs to 14 residues.

The rearrangement joins TRBV4-3 to TRBJ2-1, with 11 positions matching TRBD2. The junction had 9 bases not matched to a gene; V was cut back by 4 bases and J by 7 bases. Looked up from germline, CDR1 is LGHNA and CDR2 is YSLEER. The CDR3 has 16 residues. The CDR3 loop is CASSLIAGGPGNEQFF. In DNA, the CDR3 is TGCGCCAGCAGCCTTATAGCGGGAGGGCCCGGGAATGAGCAGTTCTTC.

The chain recombines TRBV24-1 with TRBJ2-7, with D possibly called TRBD1 or TRBD2 (6 bases each). Germline CDR1 KGHDR, CDR2 SFDVKD. V lost 4 bases to trimming and J lost 2 bases, with 11 bases between them. The CDR3 extends over 14 amino acids. The CDR3: CATSDGGGAYEQYF. CDR3 sequence (DNA): TGTGCCACCAGTGACGGAGGGGGAGCCTACGAGCAGTACTTC.